This T cell receptor beta chain was profiled in a study of neoadjuvant nivolumab and ipilimumab in lung cancer. Study-wide results and limits: Resected-tumor TCR richness correlated positively with pretherapy blood richness. Only two of four nivolumab-treated tumors gained richness and clonality by surgery.

With regard to this clone: No antigen is known for it.

Germline CDR1 SGHNT, CDR2 YYREEE (reference sequence). Trimming took off 4 bases at V and 0 bases at J, with 10 bases between the two ends. This CDR3 region has 14 residues. Profiling relied on immunoSEQ multiplex PCR, and the TCRdb table lists in-frame clones only, not all of them. Here the sample spans thousands of clones, around 79% being singletons. V is TRBV5-4 and J is TRBJ1-2, with D tentatively TRBD1 (5 bases). This TCR was recovered from an adult with non-small cell lung cancer. The source material was tumor tissue, sampled after neoadjuvant nivolumab, alone or with ipilimumab, at or shortly before surgery. CDR3: CASSRDRPNYGYTF. DNA of the CDR3: TGTGCCAGCAGCCGAGACAGACCTAACTATGGCTACACCTTC.